The sequence of this T cell receptor beta chain was determined in a study of cytotoxic CD8 clonotypes in ibrutinib-treated CLL. Across the whole study: Across samples, productive templates numbered some 250,000 and productive rearrangements reached roughly 98,000 on average.

Findings and caveats of the study: Sustained-remission and progressing patients' sampling times differed. Researchers report that baseline clonality outpaced age-matched healthy donors and tracked circulating CD8+ T-cell counts.

The V end was cut by 1 base, the J end by 1 base, with 19 bases between. Germline CDR1 is MGHRA and CDR2 is YSYEKL. The length of the CDR3 is 19 residues. On this clone itself: Antigen: not known.

Sequenced by immunoSEQ multiplex PCR; TCRdb stores in-frame clones only, minus some. The repertoire includes 150,000 to 200,000 clones, 88% of them detected once, and approximately 2.9% sits in the top ten. Sequenced here: PBMCs, sampled at disease progression, from a patient treated with ibrutinib. This sequence originates from a human donor with chronic lymphocytic leukemia. The V call is TRBV4-1, the J call TRBJ2-2, with a tentative D call TRBD2 (6 bases). CDR3 sequence: CASSQAYLLAVKNTGELFF. CDR3 coding DNA: TGCGCCAGCAGCCAAGCGTATCTTTTAGCGGTTAAGAACACCGGGGAGCTGTTTTTT.